What follows are 17 T cell receptor beta chains derived from one specimen sequenced in a study of CD8 T cells in Susac syndrome. Random hexamers were used to reverse transcribe an amount of roughly 0.45 to 1 ug RNA. In TCRdb, the immunoSEQ multiplex PCR reads were re-called with MiXCR into one record per CDR3 protein. The sample consists of roughly 110,000 distinct CDR3 sequences, 85% to 95% of them appearing once. The sample comprised CD8+ T cells from PBMCs. The source is a human donor in good health.

The chain couples TRBV27 to TRBJ2-6, with D possibly TRBD1 on 6 matching bases. There are 16 residues in the CDR3. Trimming removed 0 bases at V and 2 bases at J, with 8 bases between. Germline lookup yields CDR1 MNHEY and CDR2 SMNVEV (reference sequence). The CDR3 loop is CASSLSGGAGANVLTF. DNA of the CDR3: TGTGCCAGCAGTTTATCTGGGGGCGCTGGGGCCAACGTCCTGACTTTC.

DNA of the CDR3: TGTGCCAGCAGCCGTTTACAGGGAGAAGCTTTCTTT. This codes for CASSRLQGEAFF. V and J are TRBV3-1 and TRBJ1-1; the D gene is possibly TRBD1 (6 bases). This CDR3 has 12 amino acids. From germline, CDR1 is LGHDT and CDR2 YNNKEL (reference sequence). V lost 4 bases and J 8 bases, leaving 11 bases between the germline ends.

J is TRBJ2-1 and V is TRBV30; TRBD2 agrees at 13 bases. The CDR3 runs 14 residues. V trimming: 3 bases; J trimming: 8 bases; junction bases outside the gene matches: 4. Germline CDR1 and CDR2: GTSNPN and SVGIG (reference sequence). The CDR3 reads CAWRLAGGLHEQFF. The CDR3 DNA follows: TGTGCCTGGAGACTAGCGGGAGGGCTCCATGAGCAGTTCTTC.

This sequence joins TRBV6-5 and TRBJ2-3; perhaps TRBD2 as D (5 bases). CDR1 is MNHEY, CDR2 SVGAGI, per germline. Trimming took 2 bases from V and 1 from J, leaving 10 bases between them. The CDR3 runs to 15 residues. The CDR3: CASSYDRGGTDTQYF. DNA for the CDR3: TGTGCCAGCAGTTACGACCGGGGAGGCACAGATACGCAGTATTTT.

V usage is TRBV29-1 and J usage is TRBJ2-7; tentative D call: TRBD1 (5 bases). CDR3 length: 13 amino acids. V lost 7 bases and J lost 0, with 13 bases in between. CDR1 is SQVTM, CDR2 ANQGSEA, per germline. The CDR3 nucleotides are TGCAGCGCCTCGGCGACAGACTCCTACGAGCAGTACTTC. It codes for CSASATDSYEQYF.

This chain connects TRBV3-1 to TRBJ2-1; 11 nucleotides match TRBD1. Germline CDR1 and CDR2: LGHDT and YNNKEL (reference sequence). V was clipped by 3 bases and J by 3 bases; unmatched bases: 7. The CDR3 totals 17 residues. The CDR3 coding sequence is TGTGCCAGCAGCCACGGCCCCGGGACAGGGGGCTACAATGAGCAGTTCTTC. Its translation: CASSHGPGTGGYNEQFF.

The chain links TRBV5-6 to TRBJ2-5; no reliable D call. CDR1 SGHDT and CDR2 YYEEEE come from the germline V gene. V was pared by 1 base and J by 5 bases, with 3 bases between. CDR3 size: 11 residues. The CDR3 coding sequence is TGTGCCAGCAGCTTGACCGAGACCCAGTACTTC. Protein product: CASSLTETQYF.

The V gene is TRBV6-2 or TRBV6-3, the J gene TRBJ2-5, with TRBD1 identical over 7 bases. The CDR3 loop spans 15 amino acids. The germline V gene has CDR1 MNHEY and CDR2 SVGEGT. The J segment lost 0 bases and the V segment lost 5 bases, leaving 6 bases of the junction unmatched. CDR3 bases: TGTGCCAGCAGTAACCGACAGGGTTACCAAGAGACCCAGTACTTC. It encodes CASSNRQGYQETQYF.

The V call is TRBV20-1, the J call TRBJ2-7; D is undetermined. Trimming stripped 3 bases from V and 6 bases from J, with 9 bases between. The CDR3 has 11 residues. From germline, CDR1 is DFQATT and CDR2 SNEGSKA (reference sequence). The CDR3, as DNA: TGCAGTGCTAGCCCCGTTATCGAGCAGTACTTC. Its translation is CSASPVIEQYF.

This rearrangement joins TRBV7-9 to TRBJ2-1; TRBD2 aligns across 9 bases. Unmatched junction bases numbered 1, after V lost 1 base and J lost 3 bases. Germline-derived CDR1 and CDR2 are SEHNR and FQNEAQ (reference sequence). The CDR3 has 15 amino acids. The CDR3 region is CASSLVTSGYNEQFF. The DNA of the CDR3 is TGTGCCAGCAGCTTAGTGACTAGCGGCTACAATGAGCAGTTCTTC.

In this sample, this clonotype turned up a few times. The chain is built from TRBV6-2 or TRBV6-3 and TRBJ2-7; D remains unclear. Germline V gene sequence: CDR1 MNHEY, CDR2 SVGEGT. This CDR3 is 11 amino acids long. Trimming stripped 6 bases from V and 6 bases from J, with 9 bases between. CDR3 in amino acids: CASSHPSEQYF. The CDR3 DNA follows: TGTGCCAGCAGCCACCCCTCCGAGCAGTACTTC.

The chain couples TRBV7-2 to TRBJ1-2; no clear D gene. Germline assignment: CDR1 SGHTA and CDR2 FQGNSA. This CDR3 is built from 13 residues. V was pared by 4 bases and J by 8 bases, with 14 bases between. DNA for the CDR3: TGTGCCAGCAGCTCTCCAGTGGTGGGAGGCTACACCTTC. It yields the protein CASSSPVVGGYTF.

The CDR3 is CASSQVGTGRSYGYTF. The CDR3, as DNA: TGCGCCAGCAGCCAAGTCGGGACAGGGCGTTCCTATGGCTACACCTTC. The chain couples TRBV4-3 to TRBJ1-2, with 9 bases identical to TRBD1. The CDR3 runs to 16 residues. The V segment lost 1 base and the J segment 4 bases; nucleotides outside the gene matches: 7. The germline V gene encodes CDR1 LGHNA and CDR2 YSLEER.

J is TRBJ2-1 and V is TRBV20-1; no clear D gene. Trimming pared 0 bases from V and 13 bases from J, leaving 13 bases between. There are 12 residues in the CDR3. The germline gives CDR1 DFQATT, CDR2 SNEGSKA (reference sequence). The CDR3 region is CSARDPLVLQFF. The CDR3 DNA reads as TGCAGTGCTAGAGATCCCCTCGTCCTCCAGTTCTTC.

The chain joins TRBV13 to TRBJ2-2; possible D gene TRBD1, 8 bases. Per the germline V gene, CDR1 is PRHDT and CDR2 is FYEKMQ (reference sequence). The V and J ends lost 5 bases and 7 bases respectively, with 17 bases between them. The CDR3 covers 15 residues. This chain's CDR3 is CASSRRTGRVGELFF. Here the CDR3 DNA reads TGTGCCAGCAGCCGAAGGACAGGGAGGGTCGGGGAGCTGTTTTTT.

V usage is TRBV6-2 or TRBV6-3 and J usage is TRBJ2-7; 8 bases map to TRBD2. V trimming: 1 base; J trimming: 6 bases; junction bases outside the gene matches: 8. CDR1 MNHEY and CDR2 SVGEGT come from the germline V gene. The CDR3 contains 15 residues. The CDR3 loop reads CASSYLGWGLGEQYF. The CDR3 region has the DNA TGTGCCAGCAGTTACTTGGGGTGGGGACTAGGCGAGCAGTACTTC.

J is TRBJ2-6 and V is TRBV5-1, with D perhaps TRBD1 or TRBD2 (5 bases each). V was shortened by 0 bases and J by 4 bases, with 14 bases between the two germline ends. Germline CDR1 and CDR2: SGHRS and YFSETQ. CDR3 size: 17 residues. Here the CDR3 reads CASSLAGQGSGANVLTF. The CDR3 DNA follows: TGCGCCAGCAGCTTGGCGGGGCAGGGCTCAGGGGCCAACGTCCTGACTTTC.